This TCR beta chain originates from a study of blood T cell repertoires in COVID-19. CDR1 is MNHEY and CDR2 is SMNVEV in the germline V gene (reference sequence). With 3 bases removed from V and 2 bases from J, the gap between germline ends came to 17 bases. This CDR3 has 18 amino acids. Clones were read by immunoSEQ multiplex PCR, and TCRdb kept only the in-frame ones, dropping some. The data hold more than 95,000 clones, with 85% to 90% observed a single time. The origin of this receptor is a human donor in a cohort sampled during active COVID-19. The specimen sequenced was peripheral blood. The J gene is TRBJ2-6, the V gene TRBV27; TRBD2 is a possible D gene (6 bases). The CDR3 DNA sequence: TGTGCCAGCAGTTTGAGTGTGGAGGAGGGAGCTGGGGCCAACGTCCTGACTTTC. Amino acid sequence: CASSLSVEEGAGANVLTF.